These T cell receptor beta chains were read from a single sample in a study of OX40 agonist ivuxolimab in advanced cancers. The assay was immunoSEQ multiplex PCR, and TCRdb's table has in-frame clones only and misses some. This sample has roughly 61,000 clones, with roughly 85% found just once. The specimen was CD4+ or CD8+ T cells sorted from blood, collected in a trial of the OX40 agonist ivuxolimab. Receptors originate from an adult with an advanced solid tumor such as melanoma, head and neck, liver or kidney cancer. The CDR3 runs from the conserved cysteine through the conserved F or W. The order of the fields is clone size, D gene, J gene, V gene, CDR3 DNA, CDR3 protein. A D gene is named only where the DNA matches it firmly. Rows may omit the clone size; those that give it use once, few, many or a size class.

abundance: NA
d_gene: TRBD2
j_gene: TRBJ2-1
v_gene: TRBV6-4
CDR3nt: TGTGCCAGCAGTCCATATAGCGGGAGCTCCTACAATGAGCAGTTCTTC
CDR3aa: CASSPYSGSSYNEQFF

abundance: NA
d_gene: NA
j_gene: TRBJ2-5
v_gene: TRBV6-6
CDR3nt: TGTGCCAGCAGTCCGTCTAGGTGGGAGACCCAGTACTTC
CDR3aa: CASSPSRWETQYF

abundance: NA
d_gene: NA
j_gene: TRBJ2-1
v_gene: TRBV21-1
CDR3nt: TGTGCCAGCAGCAAAGTGGGCGGGAGAATCTACAATGAGCAGTTCTTC
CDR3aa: CASSKVGGRIYNEQFF

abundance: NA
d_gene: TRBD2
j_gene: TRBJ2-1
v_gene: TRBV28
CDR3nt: TGTGCCAGCAGTTCCCCCCCGGGAGGGAGGGATAATGAGCAGTTCTTC
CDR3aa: CASSSPPGGRDNEQFF

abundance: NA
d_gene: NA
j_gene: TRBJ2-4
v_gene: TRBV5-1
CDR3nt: TGCGCCAGCAGCTTGGCGGATACAGTAGAAAACATTCAGTACTTC
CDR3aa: CASSLADTVENIQYF

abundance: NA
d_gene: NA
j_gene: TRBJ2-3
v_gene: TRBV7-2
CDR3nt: TGTGCCAGCAGCGGGCTAGGAGATACGCAGTATTTT
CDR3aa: CASSGLGDTQYF

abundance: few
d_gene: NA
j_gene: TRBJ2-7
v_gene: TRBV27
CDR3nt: TGTGCCAGCAGTTTTAAACCATCCCGTCGCGAGCAGTACTTC
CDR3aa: CASSFKPSRREQYF

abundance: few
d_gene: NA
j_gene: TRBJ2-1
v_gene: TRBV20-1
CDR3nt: TGCAGTGCCCAACTAGCTAGTGAGCAGTTCTTC
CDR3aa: CSAQLASEQFF

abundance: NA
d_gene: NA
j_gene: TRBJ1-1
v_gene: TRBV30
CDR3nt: TGTGCCTGGAGTAGGGACGGCCTGAACACTGAAGCTTTCTTT
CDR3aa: CAWSRDGLNTEAFF

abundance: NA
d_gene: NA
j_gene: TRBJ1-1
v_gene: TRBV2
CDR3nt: TGTGCCAGCAGCCGGACGACTTTGAACACTGAAGCTTTCTTT
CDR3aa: CASSRTTLNTEAFF